There are a few counts of the clone carrying this T cell receptor (beta chain). This sample was taken from a study of beta chain features in type 1 diabetes. Reverse transcription of all isolated RNA meant that expressed TCRB transcripts were sequenced. Assay used: immunoSEQ multiplex PCR; TCRdb lists only in-frame clones, some missing. The sample yields 350,000 to 400,000 clones, roughly 16% seen once. Looked up from germline, CDR1 is SGHRS and CDR2 is YFSETQ. V lost 4 bases, J lost 4 bases, and 11 bases stayed unmatched. The CDR3 length is 17 residues. The TCR was taken from a woman under 30 in good health. The specimen sequenced was naive CD4+ T cells from blood. The rearrangement uses TRBV5-1 and TRBJ2-2; 9 bases align to TRBD2. The CDR3 DNA sequence: TGCGCCAGCAGCCCGGCAAGGGGACTAGCCATCACCGGGGAGCTGTTTTTT. Translation gives CASSPARGLAITGELFF.